This T cell receptor beta chain was sequenced during a study of molecular identifiers for immune sequencing clone quantification. Study conclusions and caveats: Same-barcode identical TCR molecules could make highly expanded clones look smaller than they are. Clones exceeding 20 RNA copies carried over 97% of effector molecules but under 1% of naive-cell molecules.

This clonotype was counted many times. Its specificity is not known. Sorting recovered naive CD8 T cells on a CD8+CD4-CCR7+CD45RA+ profile. The germline CDR1 and CDR2 sequences are LGHNA and YNFKEQ. The CDR3 has 18 amino acids. The germline V and J ends were trimmed by 1 base and 5 bases, with 23 bases remaining between them. In preparing bulk TCR libraries, previously described methods and listed TCR primers were used. TCRdb used MiXCR to reprocess the PCR reads, holding one entry per CDR3 protein. The sample has tens of thousands of distinct CDR3 sequences; 17% are singletons. The receptor comes from a human donor in good health. Some libraries in this study had Jurkat cell RNA spiked in. The rearrangement joins TRBV4-2 to TRBJ2-5; possible D gene TRBD2, 6 bases. Material: naive CD8+ T cells from blood, with Jurkat cell RNA spiked in. Subset here: FACS-sorted CD8+CD4-CCR7+CD45RA+ naive T cells. The CDR3 DNA reads TGTGCCAGCAGCCAAGGTGGGCTAGCGTTCAGATGGGGCGAGACCCAGTACTTC. It codes for CASSQGGLAFRWGETQYF.